This T cell receptor beta chain was sequenced during a study of cytomegalovirus exposure and HLA in healthy donors. Study at large: The use of the same platform for the 100 to 150 validation repertoires and the 550 to 850 first-cohort repertoires was reported by a later analysis. Whole-study results and caveats: In vitro data verified a few CMV-associated chains as specific for CMV antigens. Altogether, about 160 TCR beta chains were recorded as cytomegalovirus-associated.

This clone has a handful of counts. Its antigen is as yet unknown. Libraries were prepared by immunoSEQ multiplex PCR; TCRdb keeps only in-frame clonotypes and omits some of them. This sample has approximately 41,000 clones, with around 93% found just once. This CDR3 is 13 amino acids long. Trimming pared 2 bases from V and 4 bases from J, leaving 9 bases between. Per germline, CDR1 SGHAT and CDR2 FQNNGV. Specimen: PBMCs. The sequence was obtained from a man aged 18 to 29 in good health and CMV-seronegative. The rearrangement joins TRBV11-2 to TRBJ2-7; perhaps TRBD1 as D (5 bases). CDR3 sequence: CASSLQGSYEQYF. DNA of the CDR3: TGTGCCAGCAGCTTACAGGGTTCTTACGAGCAGTACTTC.